These 16 T cell receptor beta chains came from one sample sequenced in a study of tumor T cells in aggressive B-cell lymphoma. Repertoires were generated with immunoSEQ multiplex PCR, while TCRdb's copy carries only in-frame clones and drops some. This table has 2,500 to 3,500 clones, about 90% appearing once. Sequencing was carried out using tumor tissue. These receptors were obtained from an adult with diffuse large B cell lymphoma.

The chain is built from TRBV9 and TRBJ1-2; D is possibly TRBD1 (5 bases). The CDR3 consists of 15 residues. Per the germline V gene, CDR1 is SGDLS and CDR2 is YYNGEE. With 3 bases removed from V and 0 bases from J, the gap between germline ends came to 12 bases. CDR3 nucleotide sequence: TGTGCCAGCAGCGGGGCTTGGGGCGCTAACTATGGCTACACCTTC. Protein sequence: CASSGAWGANYGYTF. Looking up the rest from reference TRBV9 and TRBJ1-2 gives the full variable domain: DSGVTQTPKHLITATGQRVTLRCSPRSGDLSVYWYQQSLDQGLQFLIQYYNGEERAKGNILERFSAQQFPDLHSELNLSSLELGDSALYFCASSGAWGANYGYTFGSGTRLTVV.

This chain connects TRBV10-3 to TRBJ2-7; TRBD1 might be the D (5 bases). Germline V gene sequence: CDR1 ENHRY, CDR2 SYGVKD. The CDR3 contains 16 residues. The V end lost 3 bases, the J end lost 0 bases, and 15 bases lay between the germline ends. For the CDR3, the DNA is TGTGCCATCAGTGACACATCAGGGAAGGGCTCCTACGAGCAGTACTTC. Its protein product is CAISDTSGKGSYEQYF.

This sequence joins TRBV27 and TRBJ2-1, with D maybe TRBD2 (6 bases). This CDR3 spans 13 amino acids. Germline CDR1 MNHEY, CDR2 SMNVEV (reference sequence). V was clipped by 5 bases and J by 7 bases, with 12 bases between them. The CDR3 DNA reads as TGTGCCAGCAGTCTGACTAGTGGGAATGAGCAGTTCTTC. Translated: CASSLTSGNEQFF.

The chain joins TRBV30 to TRBJ1-1; TRBD1 agrees at 8 bases. Germline CDR1 GTSNPN, CDR2 SVGIG (reference sequence). The V segment lost 8 bases and the J segment 11 bases; nucleotides outside the gene matches: 16. The CDR3 is 13 amino acids. CDR3 nucleotide sequence: TGTGCCGGAGCTATAACAGGGGGATCTTCGGCTTTCTTT. Amino acids: CAGAITGGSSAFF.

This chain joins TRBV9 and TRBJ2-1, with D perhaps matching TRBD2 (6 bases). The V end lost 0 bases, the J end lost 13 bases, and 11 bases lay between the germline ends. The CDR3 loop spans 12 amino acids. CDR1 is SGDLS and CDR2 is YYNGEE in the germline V gene. CDR3 in amino acids: CASSVVAGRQFF. The CDR3 bases are TGTGCCAGCAGCGTAGTGGCGGGAAGACAGTTCTTC.

The rearrangement links TRBV5-1 to TRBJ1-1; 9 nucleotides line up with TRBD1. CDR3 length: 15 residues. With V trimmed by 0 bases and J by 5 bases, 5 bases remained unmatched. Germline V gene lookup returns CDR1 SGHRS and CDR2 YFSETQ. For the CDR3, the DNA is TGCGCCAGCAGCTTGGCGGACAGGGGTGGAACTGAAGCTTTCTTT. Protein sequence: CASSLADRGGTEAFF.

CDR3 nucleotide sequence: TGTGCCAGCCGACGGGACTACCAACTCACAGATACGCAGTATTTT. Protein product: CASRRDYQLTDTQYF. This rearrangement joins TRBV5-4 to TRBJ2-3; TRBD2 aligns across 7 bases. The trim removed 7 bases at V and 2 bases at J, leaving 10 bases unmatched. CDR1 is SGHNT, CDR2 YYREEE, per germline (reference sequence). The CDR3 loop spans 15 amino acids. The full variable domain, in which reference TRBV5-4 and TRBJ2-3 provide the parts outside the CDR3, is ETGVTQSPTHLIKTRGQQVTLRCSSQSGHNTVSWYQQALGQGPQFIFQYYREEENGRGNFPPRFSGLQFPNYSSELNVNALELDDSALYLCASRRDYQLTDTQYFGPGTRLTVL.

The chain couples TRBV4-1 to TRBJ2-7; D gene ambiguous. Trimming left V 8 bases short and J 2 bases short, with 19 bases between. The CDR3 runs 15 residues. In germline, CDR1 is MGHRA, CDR2 YSYEKL. Here the CDR3 reads CASSLSSSLTYEQYF. CDR3 DNA: TGCGCCAGCTCGTTAAGTAGCTCATTGACCTACGAGCAGTACTTC.

This sequence joins TRBV6-1 and TRBJ2-3; TRBD2 aligns across 11 bases. CDR1 is MNHNS and CDR2 is SASEGT in the germline V gene. V trimming: 6 bases; J trimming: 10 bases; junction bases outside the gene matches: 6. The CDR3 is 13 residues long. The DNA of the CDR3 is TGTGCCAGCAGCCTCATAGCGGGAGGGCCGCAGTATTTT. Its protein is CASSLIAGGPQYF.

This chain uses TRBV30 with TRBJ1-5; possible D gene TRBD1, 5 bases. Germline CDR1 reads GTSNPN; CDR2 reads SVGIG (reference sequence). The CDR3 consists of 15 residues. V lost 0 bases, J lost 0 bases, and 9 bases lay in between. The CDR3 reads CAWSVGGSSNQPQHF. The CDR3 DNA is TGTGCCTGGAGTGTGGGGGGTAGTAGCAATCAGCCCCAGCATTTT.

This chain uses TRBV2 with TRBJ1-1, with 7 bases identical to TRBD1. Trimming cost V 4 bases and J 1 base; bases outside gene matches: 6. The CDR3 extends over 15 amino acids. The germline V gene encodes CDR1 SNHLY and CDR2 FYNNEI. The CDR3 nucleotides read TGTGCCAGCAGTGTGGGCGCAGGGGGGAACACTGAAGCTTTCTTT. Translating gives CASSVGAGGNTEAFF.

This clone was observed a few times. This chain connects TRBV19 to TRBJ1-3; 7 positions match TRBD1. This CDR3 has 13 amino acids. Germline V gene sequence: CDR1 LNHDA, CDR2 SQIVND (reference sequence). V lost 10 bases and J lost 5; bases outside the gene matches: 8. This CDR3 reads CATAGTDRNTIYF. As DNA, the CDR3 is TGTGCCACTGCTGGGACAGATAGAAACACCATATATTTT. Together with reference TRBV19 and TRBJ1-3, the CDR3 gives the full variable domain: DGGITQSPKYLFRKEGQNVTLSCEQNLNHDAMYWYRQDPGQGLRLIYYSQIVNDFQKGDIAEGYSVSREKKESFPLTVTSAQKNPTAFYLCATAGTDRNTIYFGEGSWLTVV.

The chain links TRBV6-5 to TRBJ1-1; no clear D gene. The germline V gene has CDR1 MNHEY and CDR2 SVGAGI. Trimming took off 0 bases at V and 0 bases at J, with 5 bases between the two ends. The CDR3 length is 14 residues. The CDR3 loop reads CASSYSAMNTEAFF. As DNA, the CDR3 is TGTGCCAGCAGTTACTCTGCGATGAACACTGAAGCTTTCTTT.

This chain joins TRBV29-1 and TRBJ2-3; a possible D gene is TRBD2 (5 bases). The germline CDR1 and CDR2 sequences are SQVTM and ANQGSEA. The CDR3 is 16 residues long. Between the trimmed V and J ends, which lost 5 bases and 2 bases, there was a span of 20 bases. The CDR3 sequence: CSVSPSTGTYTDTQYF. The DNA of the CDR3 is TGCAGCGTTTCCCCGTCGACGGGAACTTACACAGATACGCAGTATTTT.

As to this clone: Mismatch with germline at one junction end may stem from a read error. The sample holds other DNA sequences that translate to the same CDR3. The gene calls are TRBV7-6 and TRBJ2-3, with TRBD2 matching over 13 bases. The CDR3 loop spans 15 amino acids. Germline V CDR1 and CDR2: SGHVS, FNYEAQ. In DNA form, the CDR3 reads TGTGCTAGCAGCCCCGGACTAGCGGGAGCAGATACGCAGTATTTT. It encodes CASSPGLAGADTQYF.

The chain employs TRBV5-1 and TRBJ1-1; unclear D gene. The CDR3 length is 12 residues. From germline, CDR1 is SGHRS and CDR2 YFSETQ. The V end lost 4 bases, the J end lost 7 bases, and 11 bases lay between the germline ends. The CDR3 is CASSQNVGEAFF. In DNA, the CDR3 is TGCGCCAGCAGCCAAAACGTCGGTGAAGCTTTCTTT.